The present T cell receptor (beta chain) was sequenced within a study of cytomegalovirus exposure and HLA in healthy donors. Per the germline V gene, CDR1 is MRHNA and CDR2 is SNTAGT. This CDR3 is 12 amino acids long. Trimming stripped 5 bases from V and 6 bases from J, with 9 bases between. Remarks on this clone: The antigen is unknown.

Amplification used 60 Vbeta primers and 13 Jbeta primers. Using immunoSEQ multiplex PCR, the repertoire was profiled, and TCRdb retains in-frame clones only, with some absent. Found here are about 180,000 clones, about 82% of them singletons; the top ten hold 1%. Findings of the study overall: Altogether, 150 or so TCR beta chains were recorded as cytomegalovirus-associated.

The V gene is TRBV6-4, the J gene TRBJ2-3, with D perhaps TRBD1 (7 bases). The source is a woman between 45 and 60 years old in good health and CMV-seropositive. Sequencing was carried out using PBMCs. The CDR3 spells CASSPGGDTQYF. In nucleotides, the CDR3 is TGTGCCAGCAGTCCAGGGGGGGATACGCAGTATTTT.